Listed here are 23 T cell receptor beta chains from one sample, sequenced in a study of blood T cell repertoires in COVID-19. Only in-frame clones appear in the TCRdb table, and some are missing; sequencing was by immunoSEQ multiplex PCR. The table has 450,000 to 500,000 clones, around 85% seen once. The specimen sequenced was peripheral blood. The receptors come from a human donor in a cohort sampled during active COVID-19.

This chain uses TRBV30 with TRBJ1-3; TRBD1 agrees at 7 bases. V shed 4 bases and J 5 bases; nucleotides not matched to a gene: 8. This CDR3 region has 14 residues. Germline assignment: CDR1 GTSNPN and CDR2 SVGIG (reference sequence). CDR3 loop: CAWTAGGSRNTIYF. For the CDR3, the DNA is TGTGCCTGGACTGCAGGGGGTTCCCGAAACACCATATATTTT.

The V gene is TRBV30, the J gene TRBJ2-7; the match to TRBD1 covers 11 bases. CDR1 GTSNPN and CDR2 SVGIG come from the germline V gene (reference sequence). Trimming at V came to 6 bases and at J to 1 base, leaving 2 bases not matched to a gene. The CDR3 sequence is 13 residues long. The CDR3 DNA sequence: TGTGCCTGCCGGGACAGGGGGTCCTACGAGCAGTACTTC. Amino acids: CACRDRGSYEQYF. Full variable domain (rest looked up from reference TRBV30 and TRBJ2-7): SQTIHQWPATLVQPVGSPLSLECTVEGTSNPNLYWYRQAAGRGLQLLFYSVGIGQISSEVPQNLSASRPQDRQFILSSKKLLLSDSGFYLCACRDRGSYEQYFGPGTRLTVT.

The J gene is TRBJ1-2, the V gene TRBV19; maybe TRBD1 (6 bases). CDR3 length equals 15 residues. The germline V gene encodes CDR1 LNHDA and CDR2 SQIVND (reference sequence). V was trimmed by 2 bases and J by 4 bases, leaving 14 bases between them. The CDR3 loop is CASSIPRGGPYGYTF. CDR3 nucleotides: TGTGCCAGTAGTATACCCAGGGGTGGCCCCTATGGCTACACCTTC.

The chain links TRBV19 to TRBJ2-7; 8 nucleotides match TRBD2. Germline V gene sequence: CDR1 LNHDA, CDR2 SQIVND (reference sequence). There are 15 residues in the CDR3. J was trimmed by 7 bases and V by 7 bases; bases with no gene match: 15. DNA for the CDR3: TGTGCCAGTACTCCTCCGCCGCCCGGGGGGGGTGAGCAGTACTTC. Translating it yields CASTPPPPGGGEQYF.

The rearrangement links TRBV9 to TRBJ1-2; a weak D match, TRBD1 (5 bases). V was cut by 0 bases and J by 7 bases, with 19 bases left in between. The CDR3 has 16 residues. Germline CDR1 and CDR2: SGDLS and YYNGEE. CDR3 sequence reads: CASSVEEGATAGGYTF. The DNA of the CDR3 is TGTGCCAGCAGCGTAGAGGAAGGGGCCACTGCTGGTGGCTACACCTTC. Full variable domain (missing parts from reference TRBV9 and TRBJ1-2): DSGVTQTPKHLITATGQRVTLRCSPRSGDLSVYWYQQSLDQGLQFLIQYYNGEERAKGNILERFSAQQFPDLHSELNLSSLELGDSALYFCASSVEEGATAGGYTFGSGTRLTVV.

The CDR3 DNA reads as TGTGCCAGTAGTGTGAACAGGGGGGGGTTCTCTGAAGCTTTCTTT. Translating it yields CASSVNRGGFSEAFF. This chain joins TRBV19 and TRBJ1-1; 8 nucleotides match TRBD1. The V gene's germline CDR1 is LNHDA and CDR2 SQIVND (reference sequence). V was pared by 5 bases and J by 6 bases, with 11 bases of the junction left unmatched. CDR3 size: 15 residues.

This chain uses TRBV6-6 with TRBJ1-2; TRBD1 is a possible D gene (6 bases). Germline CDR1 is MNHNY and CDR2 is SVGAGI (reference sequence). This CDR3 comprises 15 residues. V was trimmed by 5 bases and J by 8 bases, leaving 21 bases between them. This chain's CDR3 is CASSPPWTELGGYTF. The CDR3 DNA follows: TGTGCCAGCAGTCCACCTTGGACAGAATTAGGAGGCTACACCTTC.

The chain recombines TRBV5-4 with TRBJ2-5, with 14 positions matching TRBD2. This CDR3 spans 15 amino acids. V was clipped by 4 bases and J by 4 bases; unmatched bases: 3. CDR1 and CDR2 from the germline V gene are SGHNT and YYREEE (reference sequence). In nucleotides, the CDR3 is TGTGCCAGCAGCGTCGGACTAGCGGGAGGAGAGACCCAGTACTTC. It encodes CASSVGLAGGETQYF.

The V gene is TRBV5-4, the J gene TRBJ2-3; 14 bases match TRBD2. The germline V gene encodes CDR1 SGHNT and CDR2 YYREEE (reference sequence). V lost 4 bases and J lost 1; bases outside the gene matches: 5. The CDR3 runs 17 residues. The CDR3 protein is CASSVTSGRAGTDTQYF. The CDR3 DNA follows: TGTGCCAGCAGCGTGACTAGCGGGAGGGCCGGCACAGATACGCAGTATTTT.

The chain joins TRBV14 to TRBJ1-5; 7 bases are a match to TRBD1. With V trimmed by 3 bases and J by 0 bases, 11 bases remained unmatched. Germline V gene sequence: CDR1 SGHDN, CDR2 FVKESK. The CDR3 spans 18 residues. CDR3 DNA: TGTGCCAGCAGCCAGGGACAGAGCCGAGGATATAGCAATCAGCCCCAGCATTTT. Protein product: CASSQGQSRGYSNQPQHF.

This clone was detected a few times. The gene calls are TRBV25-1 and TRBJ2-1; D not resolved. CDR1 is MGHDK and CDR2 is SYGVNS in the germline V gene. This CDR3 is 11 amino acids long. Trimming pared 6 bases from V and 4 bases from J, leaving 4 bases between. The CDR3 is CASSGYNEQFF. The CDR3 coding sequence is TGTGCCAGCAGCGGGTACAATGAGCAGTTCTTC.

Notes on this clone: The identical CDR3 is also encoded by other nucleotide sequences in the sample. This rearrangement joins TRBV28 to TRBJ1-6; D is uncertain. Trimming shortened V by 5 bases and J by 7 bases, and 6 bases separated the two germline ends. The CDR3 length is 12 residues. Germline values: CDR1 MDHEN, CDR2 SYDVKM. CDR3 bases: TGTGCCAGCAGTGAGGGAAATTCACCCCTCCACTTT. As protein: CASSEGNSPLHF.

The gene calls are TRBV9 and TRBJ2-3; D gene ambiguous. The CDR3 runs 12 residues. The V end was cut by 0 bases, the J end by 6 bases, with 5 bases between. Per germline, CDR1 SGDLS and CDR2 YYNGEE. This CDR3 reads CASSVDGDTQYF. The CDR3, as DNA: TGTGCCAGCAGCGTAGACGGGGATACGCAGTATTTT. The full variable domain, its missing parts supplied by reference TRBV9 and TRBJ2-3, is DSGVTQTPKHLITATGQRVTLRCSPRSGDLSVYWYQQSLDQGLQFLIQYYNGEERAKGNILERFSAQQFPDLHSELNLSSLELGDSALYFCASSVDGDTQYFGPGTRLTVL.

The rearrangement joins TRBV9 to TRBJ2-3; D possibly corresponds to TRBD2 (6 bases). The germline V gene encodes CDR1 SGDLS and CDR2 YYNGEE. V lost 0 bases, J lost 5 bases, and 7 bases lay in between. The CDR3 consists of 13 residues. In DNA, the CDR3 is TGTGCCAGCAGCGTAGGGAGGGAAGATACGCAGTATTTT. Translation: CASSVGREDTQYF.

The gene calls are TRBV12-3 or TRBV12-4 and TRBJ2-5; a weak D match, TRBD2 (5 bases). This CDR3 comprises 13 residues. V lost 5 bases and J 6 bases, leaving 13 bases between the germline ends. The CDR3 here is CASSGGSWKTQYF. CDR3 in DNA: TGTGCCAGCAGTGGAGGTAGTTGGAAGACCCAGTACTTC.

The chain recombines TRBV6-5 with TRBJ2-2; TRBD2 is a possible D gene (5 bases). The germline V and J ends were trimmed by 5 bases and 4 bases, with 11 bases remaining between them. The CDR3 length is 14 residues. CDR1 is MNHEY, CDR2 SVGAGI, per germline. The CDR3 is CASSPGRATGELFF. CDR3 in DNA: TGTGCCAGCAGTCCTGGGCGGGCCACCGGGGAGCTGTTTTTT.

The chain is built from TRBV18 and TRBJ2-1, with 12 bases that match TRBD1. This CDR3 contains 17 residues. Losses at the gene ends were 3 bases for V and 3 bases for J; bases not matched to a gene: 6. The V gene's germline CDR1 is KGHSH and CDR2 LQKENI. CDR3 coding DNA: TGTGCCAGCTCACCGCCCGGGACAGGGGGCTTCTACAATGAGCAGTTCTTC. It specifies CASSPPGTGGFYNEQFF.

The chain joins TRBV4-2 to TRBJ2-7; 7 nucleotides agree with TRBD1. The CDR3 runs to 14 residues. V shed 5 bases and J 6 bases; nucleotides not matched to a gene: 10. The germline V gene has CDR1 LGHNA and CDR2 YNFKEQ. The CDR3 spells CASSITGEIGEQYF. CDR3 bases: TGTGCCAGCAGCATAACAGGGGAGATAGGCGAGCAGTACTTC.

The rearrangement links TRBV7-9 to TRBJ2-7, with D possibly matching TRBD2 (5 bases). CDR3 size: 15 residues. Trimming removed 5 bases from V and 5 bases from J, with 19 bases in between. Germline CDR1 and CDR2: SEHNR and FQNEAQ (reference sequence). The DNA of the CDR3 is TGTGCCAGCAGCCGCACCGGGATACTAGGCGACGAGCAGTACTTC. The encoded protein is CASSRTGILGDEQYF.

The V and J genes are TRBV19 and TRBJ1-4; TRBD1 aligns across 7 bases. Per the germline V gene, CDR1 is LNHDA and CDR2 is SQIVND (reference sequence). V gave up 6 bases and J gave up 3 bases; unmatched junction bases: 10. CDR3 length equals 16 residues. CDR3 coding DNA: TGTGCCAGTAGCACCACACCGACAGGGTCTAATGAAAAACTGTTTTTT. As protein: CASSTTPTGSNEKLFF.

The rearrangement uses TRBV5-1 and TRBJ1-1; D gene unclear. V lost 6 bases, J lost 10 bases, and 19 bases lay in between. Germline values: CDR1 SGHRS, CDR2 YFSETQ. The CDR3 contains 13 residues. The CDR3 region is CASIPSDSLGAFF. Here the CDR3 DNA reads TGCGCCAGCATCCCCTCGGACTCCCTTGGAGCTTTCTTT. Combining the CDR3 with reference TRBV5-1 and TRBJ1-1 gives the whole variable domain KAGVTQTPRYLIKTRGQQVTLSCSPISGHRSVSWYQQTPGQGLQFLFEYFSETQRNKGNFPGRFSGRQFSNSRSEMNVSTLELGDSALYLCASIPSDSLGAFFGQGTRLTVV.

The chain is built from TRBV29-1 and TRBJ1-1, with a weak D call TRBD1 (6 bases). Between the trimmed V and J ends, which lost 5 bases and 4 bases, there was a span of 17 bases. Germline V gene lookup returns CDR1 SQVTM and CDR2 ANQGSEA. The CDR3 length is 14 residues. CDR3 sequence reads: CSVKVEQGSTEAFF. CDR3 coding DNA: TGCAGCGTTAAGGTTGAGCAGGGGAGCACTGAAGCTTTCTTT.

The sample holds one count of this clone. This same CDR3 is encoded by further DNA sequences in the sample. The CDR3 is CASSSTGTSGYNEQFF. CDR3 DNA: TGTGCCAGCTCAAGCACCGGGACTAGCGGCTACAATGAGCAGTTCTTC. This chain connects TRBV18 to TRBJ2-1; 11 bases agree with TRBD2. The J segment lost 3 bases and the V segment lost 5 bases, leaving 6 bases of the junction unmatched. CDR3 length equals 16 residues. The V gene's germline CDR1 is KGHSH and CDR2 LQKENI.